A single sample gave rise to the 4 T cell receptor beta chains below, sequenced in a study of cytomegalovirus exposure and HLA in healthy donors. The PCR was carried out with 60 Vbeta primers and 13 Jbeta primers. The data were produced by immunoSEQ multiplex PCR, yet TCRdb's version contains in-frame clones alone and is incomplete. The sample lists about 130,000 clones, roughly 80% seen once, with around 1.2% in the top ten. Sequenced sample: PBMCs. These receptor sequences come from a man in his fifties in good health and CMV-seronegative.

This sequence joins TRBV2 and TRBJ1-6; 7 bases line up with TRBD1. This CDR3 has 13 amino acids. Unmatched junction bases numbered 8, after V lost 8 bases and J lost 10 bases. From germline, CDR1 is SNHLY and CDR2 FYNNEI. In DNA, the CDR3 is TGTGCCAGCTCAGTGCAGGGGGGATCACCCCTCCACTTT. It is translated as CASSVQGGSPLHF.

On this clone itself: The sample holds other DNA sequences that translate to the same CDR3. This chain uses TRBV5-1 with TRBJ2-7; D is perhaps TRBD2 (7 bases). The ends were cut back, 4 bases at V and 0 bases at J, with 14 bases in the middle. The CDR3 spans 15 residues. Germline V gene lookup returns CDR1 SGHRS and CDR2 YFSETQ. The CDR3: CASSLGRGSSYEQYF. In nucleotides, the CDR3 is TGCGCCAGCAGCCTTGGGAGGGGGAGCTCCTACGAGCAGTACTTC.

This clone was detected only a few times. The J gene is TRBJ2-3, the V gene TRBV10-1; D not resolved. The V gene's germline CDR1 is WNHNN and CDR2 SYGVQD (reference sequence). CDR3 length equals 11 residues. The ends were cut back, 6 bases at V and 10 bases at J, with 11 bases in the middle. The CDR3 DNA sequence: TGCGCCAGCAGAAGTCAGAACGCGCAGTATTTT. As protein: CASRSQNAQYF.

This clone was seen only a few times. The rearrangement uses TRBV28 and TRBJ2-1; the match to TRBD2 covers 8 bases. The junction had 3 bases not matched to a gene; V was cut back by 3 bases and J by 5 bases. This CDR3 comprises 14 residues. The germline V gene has CDR1 MDHEN and CDR2 SYDVKM. CDR3 loop: CASSFGGRNNEQFF. The CDR3 DNA is TGTGCCAGCAGTTTTGGCGGGAGGAACAATGAGCAGTTCTTC.